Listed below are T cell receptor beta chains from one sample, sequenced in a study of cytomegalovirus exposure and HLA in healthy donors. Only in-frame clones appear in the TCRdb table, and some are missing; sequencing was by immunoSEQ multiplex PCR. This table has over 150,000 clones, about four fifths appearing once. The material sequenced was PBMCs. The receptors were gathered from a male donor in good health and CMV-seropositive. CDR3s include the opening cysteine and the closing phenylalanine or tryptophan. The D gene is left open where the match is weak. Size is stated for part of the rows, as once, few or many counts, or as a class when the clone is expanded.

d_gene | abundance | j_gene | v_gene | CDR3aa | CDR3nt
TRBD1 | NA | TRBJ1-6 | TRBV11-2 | CASSSPGQGSSPLHF | TGTGCCAGCAGCTCCCCGGGACAGGGGTCTTCACCCCTCCACTTT
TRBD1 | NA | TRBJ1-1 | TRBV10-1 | CASSESRQGREAFF | TGCGCCAGCAGTGAGTCCCGACAGGGAAGGGAAGCTTTCTTT
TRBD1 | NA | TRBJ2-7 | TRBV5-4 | CASSLAQGGTYEQYF | TGTGCCAGCAGCTTGGCACAGGGGGGTACCTACGAGCAGTACTTC
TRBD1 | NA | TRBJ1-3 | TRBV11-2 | CASRLQGTGNTIYF | TGTGCCAGCAGATTACAGGGGACTGGAAACACCATATATTTT
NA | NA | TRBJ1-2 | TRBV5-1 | CASKRTANNYGYTF | TGCGCCAGCAAGCGGACGGCGAACAACTATGGCTACACCTTC
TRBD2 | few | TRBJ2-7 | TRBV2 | CASSEETLAGGPYEQYF | TGTGCCAGCAGTGAAGAGACTCTAGCGGGAGGGCCCTACGAGCAGTACTTC
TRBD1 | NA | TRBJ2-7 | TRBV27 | CASSLSGQTSYEQYF | TGTGCCAGCAGTTTATCGGGACAGACTTCCTACGAGCAGTACTTC
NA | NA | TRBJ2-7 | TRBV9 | CASSVGGYSYEQYF | TGTGCCAGCAGCGTAGGCGGTTACTCCTACGAGCAGTACTTC
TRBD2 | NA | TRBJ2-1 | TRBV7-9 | CASSPPGLAGNEQFF | TGTGCCAGCAGCCCTCCGGGACTAGCTGGCAATGAGCAGTTCTTC
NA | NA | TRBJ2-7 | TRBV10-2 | CASSVKGNEQYF | TGCGCCAGCAGTGTAAAGGGGAACGAGCAGTACTTC
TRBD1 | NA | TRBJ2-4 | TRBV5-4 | CASSSGQADIQYF | TGTGCCAGCAGTTCAGGACAGGCTGACATTCAGTACTTC
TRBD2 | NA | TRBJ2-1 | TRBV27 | CASSLNFLAGSEQFF | TGTGCCAGCAGTCTCAATTTTCTAGCGGGAAGTGAGCAGTTCTTC
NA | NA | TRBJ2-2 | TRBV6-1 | CASSETSAGGRNTGELFF | TGTGCCAGCAGTGAAACGTCTGCGGGCGGAAGAAACACCGGGGAGCTGTTTTTT
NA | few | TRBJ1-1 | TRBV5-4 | CASSLGQQGAFF | TGTGCCAGCAGCTTGGGCCAACAGGGAGCTTTCTTT
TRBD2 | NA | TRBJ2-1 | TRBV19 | CASSLAGGYNNEQFF | TGTGCCAGTAGTCTAGCGGGAGGTTACAACAATGAGCAGTTCTTC
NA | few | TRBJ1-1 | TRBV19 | CASSPRGVGAFF | TGTGCCAGTAGTCCCCGGGGGGTCGGGGCTTTCTTT
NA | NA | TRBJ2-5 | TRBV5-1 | CASSLIQGGETQYF | TGCGCCAGCAGCTTGATACAGGGCGGAGAGACCCAGTACTTC